This T cell receptor (beta chain) appears in the sequencing data of a study of T cells expressing NK-cell markers. For the study at large: Investigators obtained TCR beta repertoires from sorted CD3+CD56+NKG2C+, CD3+CD56+NKG2C- and CD3+CD56-NKG2C+ T cells. Eight donors were sequenced, seven testing HCMV-seropositive and one testing seronegative.

TCRdb reanalyzed the 5' RACE reads, giving one entry per CDR3 protein sequence and no DNA. The sample has some 450,000 distinct CDR3 sequences. Findings and caveats of the study: Researchers report these clonotypes also headed the CD3+CD56-NKG2C+ fraction in a handful of donors.

Worth noting for this clonotype: What it binds is unknown.

The clonotype comes from a woman aged 18 to 75 in good health. Sequenced: blood T cells: a sorted CD56 or NKG2C T cell subset, CD4+ or CD8+ T cells, or bulk PBMC T cells (not recorded which).

The CDR3 region is CASSKAGELFF. The V and J genes are TRBV2 and TRBJ2-2. Germline V gene lookup returns CDR1 SNHLY and CDR2 FYNNEI. This CDR3 is built from 11 residues.